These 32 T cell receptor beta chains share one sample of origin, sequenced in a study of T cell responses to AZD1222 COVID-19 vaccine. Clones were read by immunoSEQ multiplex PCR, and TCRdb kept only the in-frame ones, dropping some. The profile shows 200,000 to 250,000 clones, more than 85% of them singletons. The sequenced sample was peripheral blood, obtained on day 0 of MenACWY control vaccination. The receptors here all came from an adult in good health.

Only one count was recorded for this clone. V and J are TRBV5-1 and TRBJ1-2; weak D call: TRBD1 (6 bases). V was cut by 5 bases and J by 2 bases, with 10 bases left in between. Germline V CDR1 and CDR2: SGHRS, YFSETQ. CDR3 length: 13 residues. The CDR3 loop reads CASSRDINYGYTF. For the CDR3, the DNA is TGCGCCAGCAGTCGGGACATAAACTATGGCTACACCTTC.

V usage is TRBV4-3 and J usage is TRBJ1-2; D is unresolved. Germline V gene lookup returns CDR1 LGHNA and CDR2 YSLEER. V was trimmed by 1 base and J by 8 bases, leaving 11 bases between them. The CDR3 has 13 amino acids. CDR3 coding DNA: TGCGCCAGCAGCCAAGGGGAGGCTTGGGGCTACACCTTC. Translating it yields CASSQGEAWGYTF.

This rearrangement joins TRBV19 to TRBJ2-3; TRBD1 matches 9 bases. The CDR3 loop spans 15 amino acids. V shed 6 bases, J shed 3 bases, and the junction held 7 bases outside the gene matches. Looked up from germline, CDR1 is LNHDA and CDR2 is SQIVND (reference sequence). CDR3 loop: CASSQTGGSTDTQYF. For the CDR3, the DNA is TGTGCCAGTAGCCAAACAGGGGGCTCGACAGATACGCAGTATTTT.

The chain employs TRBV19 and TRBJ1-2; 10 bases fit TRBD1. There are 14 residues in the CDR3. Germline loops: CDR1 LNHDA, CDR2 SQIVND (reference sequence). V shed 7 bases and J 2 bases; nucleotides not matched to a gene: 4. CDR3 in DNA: TGTGCCAGTAAGCTGGACAGGGGGAACTATGGCTACACCTTC. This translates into CASKLDRGNYGYTF.

The CDR3 is CASSLQGGTEAFF. In DNA, the CDR3 is TGTGCCAGCAGTTTACAGGGTGGCACTGAAGCTTTCTTT. The chain has TRBV12-3 or TRBV12-4 and TRBJ1-1; tentatively, D is TRBD1 (5 bases). V gave up 2 bases and J gave up 4 bases, with 8 bases separating them. This CDR3 region has 13 residues.

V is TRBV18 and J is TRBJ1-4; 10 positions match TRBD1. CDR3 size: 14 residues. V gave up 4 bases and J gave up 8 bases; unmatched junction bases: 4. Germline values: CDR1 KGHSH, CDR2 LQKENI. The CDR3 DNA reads TGTGCCAGCTCACGGACAGGGGGAAAAGAAAAACTGTTTTTT. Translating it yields CASSRTGGKEKLFF.

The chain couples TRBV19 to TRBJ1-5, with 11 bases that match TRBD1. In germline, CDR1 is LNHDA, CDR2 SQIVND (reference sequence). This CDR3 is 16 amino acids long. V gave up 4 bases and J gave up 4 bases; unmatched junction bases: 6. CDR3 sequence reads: CASSTRTGGQNQPQHF. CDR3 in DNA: TGTGCCAGTAGTACCCGGACAGGGGGCCAAAATCAGCCCCAGCATTTT.

The CDR3, as DNA: TGTGCCACAGGGGTGTACAATGAGCAGTTCTTC. Residues: CATGVYNEQFF. The chain has TRBV10-3 and TRBJ2-1; maybe TRBD1 (6 bases). The CDR3 is made up of 11 amino acids. CDR1 ENHRY and CDR2 SYGVKD come from the germline V gene. Trimming removed 10 bases from V and 4 bases from J, with 8 bases in between.

The CDR3 protein is CASTSVGGPGELFF. CDR3 in DNA: TGTGCCAGCACCAGCGTGGGGGGGCCCGGGGAGCTGTTTTTT. The chain is built from TRBV2 and TRBJ2-2, with a possible D match to TRBD2 (7 bases). This CDR3 is 14 amino acids long. CDR1 and CDR2 from the germline V gene are SNHLY and FYNNEI. Deletions cut 7 bases from V and 6 bases from J, with 15 bases between.

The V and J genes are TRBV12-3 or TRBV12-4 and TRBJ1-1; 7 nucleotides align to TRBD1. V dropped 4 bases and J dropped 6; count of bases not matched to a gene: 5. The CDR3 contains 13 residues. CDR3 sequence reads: CASSYRQGAEAFF. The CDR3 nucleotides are TGTGCCAGCAGTTATAGACAGGGAGCTGAAGCTTTCTTT.

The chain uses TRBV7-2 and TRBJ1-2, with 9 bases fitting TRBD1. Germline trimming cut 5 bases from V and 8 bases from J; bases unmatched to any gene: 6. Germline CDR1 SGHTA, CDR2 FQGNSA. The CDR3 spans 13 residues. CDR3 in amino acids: CASSPNRGLGYTF. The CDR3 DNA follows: TGTGCCAGCAGCCCGAACAGGGGGCTCGGCTACACCTTC.

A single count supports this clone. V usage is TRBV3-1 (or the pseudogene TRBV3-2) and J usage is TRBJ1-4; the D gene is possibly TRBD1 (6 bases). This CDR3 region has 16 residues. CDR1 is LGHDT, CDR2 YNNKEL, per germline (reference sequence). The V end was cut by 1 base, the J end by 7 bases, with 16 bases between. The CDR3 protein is CASSQGGGRRGEKLFF. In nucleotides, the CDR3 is TGTGCCAGCAGCCAAGGTGGGGGCAGACGGGGTGAAAAACTGTTTTTT.

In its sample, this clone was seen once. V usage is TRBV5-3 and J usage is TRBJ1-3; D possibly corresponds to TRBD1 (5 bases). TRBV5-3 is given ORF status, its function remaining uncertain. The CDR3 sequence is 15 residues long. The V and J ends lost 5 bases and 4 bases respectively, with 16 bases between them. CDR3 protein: CARSFLRGAGNTIYF. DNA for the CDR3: TGTGCCAGAAGTTTTCTTCGTGGGGCCGGAAACACCATATATTTT.

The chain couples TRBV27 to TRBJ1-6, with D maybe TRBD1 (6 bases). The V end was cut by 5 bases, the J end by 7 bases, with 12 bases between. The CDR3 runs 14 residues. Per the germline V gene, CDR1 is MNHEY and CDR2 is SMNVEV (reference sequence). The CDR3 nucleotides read TGTGCCAGCAGTGTGGGGGCGAGGAATTCACCCCTCCACTTT. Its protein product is CASSVGARNSPLHF.

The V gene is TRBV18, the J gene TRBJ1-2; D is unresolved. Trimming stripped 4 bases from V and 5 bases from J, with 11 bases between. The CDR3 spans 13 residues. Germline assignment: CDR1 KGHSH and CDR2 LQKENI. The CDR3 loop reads CASSRDGLYGYTF. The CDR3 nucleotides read TGTGCCAGCTCACGCGACGGTCTTTATGGCTACACCTTC.

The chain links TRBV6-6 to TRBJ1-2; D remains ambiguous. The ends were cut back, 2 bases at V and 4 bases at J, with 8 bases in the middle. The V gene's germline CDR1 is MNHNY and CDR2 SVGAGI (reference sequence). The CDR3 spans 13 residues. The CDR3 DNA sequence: TGTGCCAGCAGTTACGAAGACGTCTATGGCTACACCTTC. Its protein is CASSYEDVYGYTF.

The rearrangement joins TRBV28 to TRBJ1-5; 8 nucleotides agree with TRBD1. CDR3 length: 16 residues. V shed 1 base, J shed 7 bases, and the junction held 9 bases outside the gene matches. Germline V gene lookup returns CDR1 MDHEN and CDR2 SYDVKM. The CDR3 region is CASSLSARTGSQPQHF. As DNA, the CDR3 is TGTGCCAGCAGTTTATCTGCCCGGACAGGGTCCCAGCCCCAGCATTTT.

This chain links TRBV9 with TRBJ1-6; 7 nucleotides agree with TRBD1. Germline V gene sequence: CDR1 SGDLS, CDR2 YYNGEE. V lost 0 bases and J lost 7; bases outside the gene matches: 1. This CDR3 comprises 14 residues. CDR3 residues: CASSVEGANSPLHF. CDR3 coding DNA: TGTGCCAGCAGCGTAGAGGGGGCGAATTCACCCCTCCACTTT.

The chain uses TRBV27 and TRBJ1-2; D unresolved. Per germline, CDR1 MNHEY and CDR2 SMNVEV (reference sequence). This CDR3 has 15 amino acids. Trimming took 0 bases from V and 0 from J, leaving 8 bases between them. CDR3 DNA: TGTGCCAGCAGTTTATCCAGCACAGCTAACTATGGCTACACCTTC. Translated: CASSLSSTANYGYTF.

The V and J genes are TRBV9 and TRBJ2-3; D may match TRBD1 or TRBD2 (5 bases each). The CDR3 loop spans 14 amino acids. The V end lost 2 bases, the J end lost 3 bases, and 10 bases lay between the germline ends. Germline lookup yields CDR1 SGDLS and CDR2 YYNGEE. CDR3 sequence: CASSVGDHTDTQYF. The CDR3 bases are TGTGCCAGCAGCGTGGGGGACCATACAGATACGCAGTATTTT.

Here the CDR3 DNA reads TGCGCCAGCAGAGGTGGGGAGAGCTCCTATAATTCACCCCTCCACTTT. It translates to CASRGGESSYNSPLHF. The genes are TRBV5-1 and TRBJ1-6; D unclear. Germline CDR1 is SGHRS and CDR2 is YFSETQ. The V end lost 5 bases, the J end lost 0 bases, and 12 bases lay between the germline ends. There are 16 residues in the CDR3.

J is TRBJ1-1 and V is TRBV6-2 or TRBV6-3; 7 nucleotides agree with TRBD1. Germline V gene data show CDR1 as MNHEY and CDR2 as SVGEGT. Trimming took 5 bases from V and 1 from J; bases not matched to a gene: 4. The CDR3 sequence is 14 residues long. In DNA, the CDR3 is TGTGCCAGCAGTCCGACAGGGAGGAACACTGAAGCTTTCTTT. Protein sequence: CASSPTGRNTEAFF.

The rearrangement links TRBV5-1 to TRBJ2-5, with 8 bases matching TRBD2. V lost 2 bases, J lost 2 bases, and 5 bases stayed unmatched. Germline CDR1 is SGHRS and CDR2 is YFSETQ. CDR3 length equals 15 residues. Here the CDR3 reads CASSFSGVFQETQYF. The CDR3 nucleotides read TGCGCCAGCAGCTTTAGCGGGGTTTTTCAAGAGACCCAGTACTTC.

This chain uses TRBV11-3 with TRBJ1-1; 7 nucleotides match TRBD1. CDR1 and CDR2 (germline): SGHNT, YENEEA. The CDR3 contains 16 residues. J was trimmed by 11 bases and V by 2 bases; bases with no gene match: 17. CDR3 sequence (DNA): TGTGCCAGCAGCTTAAACGGGCAGACAGGGAGGCCTAGGGCTTTCTTT. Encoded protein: CASSLNGQTGRPRAFF.

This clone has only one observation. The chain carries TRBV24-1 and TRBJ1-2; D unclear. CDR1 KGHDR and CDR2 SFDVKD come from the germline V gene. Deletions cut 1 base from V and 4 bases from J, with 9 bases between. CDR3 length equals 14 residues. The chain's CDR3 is CATSDFQTGYGYTF. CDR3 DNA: TGTGCCACCAGTGATTTTCAGACGGGCTATGGCTACACCTTC.

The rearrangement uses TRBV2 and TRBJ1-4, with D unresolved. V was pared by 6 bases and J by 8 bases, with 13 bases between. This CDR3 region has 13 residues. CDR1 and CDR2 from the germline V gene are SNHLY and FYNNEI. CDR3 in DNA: TGTGCCAGCAGAACCGGCCGGGCCGAAAAACTGTTTTTT. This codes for CASRTGRAEKLFF. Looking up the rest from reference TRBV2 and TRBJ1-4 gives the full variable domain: EPEVTQTPSHQVTQMGQEVILRCVPISNHLYFYWYRQILGQKVEFLVSFYNNEISEKSEIFDDQFSVERPDGSNFTLKIRSTKLEDSAMYFCASRTGRAEKLFFGSGTQLSVL.

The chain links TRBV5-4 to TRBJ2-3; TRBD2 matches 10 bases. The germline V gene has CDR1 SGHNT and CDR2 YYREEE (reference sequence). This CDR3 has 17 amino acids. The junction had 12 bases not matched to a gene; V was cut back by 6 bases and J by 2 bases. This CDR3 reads CASTPSGGLVSTDTQYF. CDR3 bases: TGTGCCAGCACCCCTAGCGGGGGTCTCGTATCCACAGATACGCAGTATTTT. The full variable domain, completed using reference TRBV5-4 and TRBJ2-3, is ETGVTQSPTHLIKTRGQQVTLRCSSQSGHNTVSWYQQALGQGPQFIFQYYREEENGRGNFPPRFSGLQFPNYSSELNVNALELDDSALYLCASTPSGGLVSTDTQYFGPGTRLTVL.

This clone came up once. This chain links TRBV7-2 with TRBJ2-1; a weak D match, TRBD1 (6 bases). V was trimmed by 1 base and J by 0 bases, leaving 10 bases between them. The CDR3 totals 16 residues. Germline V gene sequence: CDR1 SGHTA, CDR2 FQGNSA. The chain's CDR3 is CASSLVGTTSYNEQFF. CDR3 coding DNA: TGTGCCAGCAGCTTAGTGGGGACAACCTCCTACAATGAGCAGTTCTTC.

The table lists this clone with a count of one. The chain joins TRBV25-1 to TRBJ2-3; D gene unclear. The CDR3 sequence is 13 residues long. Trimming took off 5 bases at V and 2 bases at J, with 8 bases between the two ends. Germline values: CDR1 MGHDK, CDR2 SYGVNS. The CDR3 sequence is CASSQTVTDTQYF. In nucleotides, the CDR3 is TGTGCCAGCAGTCAGACTGTCACAGATACGCAGTATTTT. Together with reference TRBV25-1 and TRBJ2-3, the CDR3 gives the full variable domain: EADIYQTPRYLVIGTGKKITLECSQTMGHDKMYWYQQDPGMELHLIHYSYGVNSTEKGDLSSESTVSRIRTEHFPLTLESARPSHTSQYLCASSQTVTDTQYFGPGTRLTVL.

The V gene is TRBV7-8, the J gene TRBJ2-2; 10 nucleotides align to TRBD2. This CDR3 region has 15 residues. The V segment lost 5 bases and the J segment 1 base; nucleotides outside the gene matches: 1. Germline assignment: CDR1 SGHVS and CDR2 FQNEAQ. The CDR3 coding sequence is TGTGCCAGCAGCCCTAGCGGGGGGAACACCGGGGAGCTGTTTTTT. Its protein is CASSPSGGNTGELFF.

The CDR3 reads CSASGGTAGNTIYF. CDR3 DNA: TGCAGTGCTAGTGGCGGGACCGCTGGAAACACCATATATTTT. V is TRBV20-1 and J is TRBJ1-3, with D perhaps matching TRBD1 (5 bases). Trimming took 3 bases from V and 2 from J, leaving 11 bases between them. The CDR3 sequence is 14 residues long. From germline, CDR1 is DFQATT and CDR2 SNEGSKA (reference sequence).

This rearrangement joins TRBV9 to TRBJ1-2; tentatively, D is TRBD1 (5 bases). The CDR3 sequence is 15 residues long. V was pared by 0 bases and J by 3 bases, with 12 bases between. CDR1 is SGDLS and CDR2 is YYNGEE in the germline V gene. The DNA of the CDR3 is TGTGCCAGCAGCGTAGGGTTCAGGGCGGACTATGGCTACACCTTC. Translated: CASSVGFRADYGYTF.